The subject of this entry is one T cell receptor beta chain. As yet, its antigen is unknown. The junction departs from germline at one end; a sequencing error may be responsible. This specimen belongs to a study of blood T cells in healthy people across ages. Peripheral blood from each donor was collected in a volume of ten milliliters. Combining a sample-barcoded 5' primer with a J-beta primer mix, a second PCR ran for roughly 7 to 11 cycles. Each cDNA molecule carried a tag from a template-switch adaptor that contained 12 random nucleotides. Via MiXCR, TCRdb re-called the 5' RACE reads, giving one row per CDR3 protein. The table has hundreds of thousands of distinct CDR3 sequences, 58% seen once. The CDR3 loop spans 15 amino acids. Germline V gene sequence: CDR1 LNHNV, CDR2 YYDKDF (reference sequence). Study-wide results and caveats: Investigators treated diversity estimates from one million T cells as underestimates.

This sequence was found in a man aged 30-40 years in good health. The sequenced sample consisted of blood. V gene TRBV15 combines with J gene TRBJ2-1; no definite D call. CDR3 residues: CATSRDPRTYIEQFF. CDR3 nucleotide sequence: TGTGCCACCAGCAGAGACCCCAGGACCTACATTGAGCAGTTCTTC.